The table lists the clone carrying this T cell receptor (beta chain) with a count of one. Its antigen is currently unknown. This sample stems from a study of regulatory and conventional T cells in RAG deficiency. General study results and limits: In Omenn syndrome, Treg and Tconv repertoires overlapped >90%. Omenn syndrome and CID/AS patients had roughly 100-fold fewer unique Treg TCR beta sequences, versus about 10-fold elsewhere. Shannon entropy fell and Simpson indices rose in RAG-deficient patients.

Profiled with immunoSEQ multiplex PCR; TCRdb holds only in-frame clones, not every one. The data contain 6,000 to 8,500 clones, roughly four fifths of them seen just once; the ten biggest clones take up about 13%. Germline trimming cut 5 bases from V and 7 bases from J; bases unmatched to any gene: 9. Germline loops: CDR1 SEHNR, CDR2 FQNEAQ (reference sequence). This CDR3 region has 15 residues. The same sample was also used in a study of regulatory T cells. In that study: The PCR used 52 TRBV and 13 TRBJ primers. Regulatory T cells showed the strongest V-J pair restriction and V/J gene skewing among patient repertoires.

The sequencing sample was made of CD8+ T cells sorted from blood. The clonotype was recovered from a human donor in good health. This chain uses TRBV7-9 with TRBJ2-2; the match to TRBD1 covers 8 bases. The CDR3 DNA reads TGTGCCAGCAGCGCCAAGGACAGGGCGCTCGGGGAGCTGTTTTTT. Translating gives CASSAKDRALGELFF.